Following are 25 T cell receptor beta chains from one sample sequenced in a study of response to subunit inactivated influenza vaccine. TCRdb redid the calling of the RT-PCR reads with MiXCR, one entry per CDR3 protein. The table has roughly 550,000 distinct CDR3 sequences, approximately 24% seen once. This same sample was also part of a study on T cells expressing NK-cell markers. That work adds: TCR beta libraries carry UMIs added by 5'RACE template switching.

The material sequenced was CD4+ T cells sorted from PBMCs, taken approximately 12 days after vaccination. Receptors originate from a man in his fifties who received an inactivated influenza vaccine.

V gene TRBV20-1 combines with J gene TRBJ2-7; 7 bases align to TRBD2. The ends lost 1 base at V and 0 bases at J; junction bases unmatched: 9. CDR1 is DFQATT and CDR2 is SNEGSKA in the germline V gene (reference sequence). The CDR3 extends over 16 amino acids. CDR3 nucleotides: TGCAGTGCTAGAGGTGGTATCCCGGGAGGCTCCTACGAGCAGTACTTC. Protein: CSARGGIPGGSYEQYF.

There are many counts of this clonotype. The J gene is TRBJ2-5, the V gene TRBV5-1; TRBD2 matches at 8 bases. Germline loops: CDR1 SGHRS, CDR2 YFSETQ. The CDR3 extends over 15 amino acids. The ends lost 4 bases at V and 5 bases at J; junction bases unmatched: 10. The CDR3 region is CASSTGTVAGETQYF. DNA for the CDR3: TGCGCCAGCAGCACCGGGACTGTAGCGGGGGAGACCCAGTACTTC.

This clonotype has a handful of counts. This chain uses TRBV5-1 with TRBJ2-1; 11 positions agree with TRBD2. The CDR3 consists of 15 residues. Germline V CDR1 and CDR2: SGHRS, YFSETQ. Trimming cost V 0 bases and J 10 bases; bases outside gene matches: 6. CDR3 loop: CASSLATSGTGEQFF. The CDR3 coding sequence is TGCGCCAGCAGCTTGGCGACTAGCGGGACAGGGGAGCAGTTCTTC.

This clonotype turned up a few times. The chain links TRBV9 to TRBJ1-1, with D tentatively TRBD1 (5 bases). The CDR3 has 15 residues. V lost 0 bases and J 3 bases, leaving 12 bases between the germline ends. Germline values: CDR1 SGDLS, CDR2 YYNGEE. CDR3 residues: CASSVEDSGHTEAFF. The CDR3 DNA reads as TGTGCCAGCAGCGTAGAAGACAGTGGCCACACTGAAGCTTTCTTT. The full variable domain, with the rest looked up from reference TRBV9 and TRBJ1-1, is DSGVTQTPKHLITATGQRVTLRCSPRSGDLSVYWYQQSLDQGLQFLIQYYNGEERAKGNILERFSAQQFPDLHSELNLSSLELGDSALYFCASSVEDSGHTEAFFGQGTRLTVV.

A few counts support this clonotype. V and J are TRBV11-2 and TRBJ2-1, with D possibly TRBD1 on 6 matching bases. The CDR3 length is 12 residues. V lost 1 base, J lost 13 bases, and 11 bases lay in between. CDR1 is SGHAT, CDR2 FQNNGV, per germline. This CDR3 reads CASSLGGQRQFF. The CDR3 DNA sequence: TGTGCCAGCAGCTTAGGTGGACAGAGACAGTTCTTC. Full variable domain (missing parts from reference TRBV11-2 and TRBJ2-1): EAGVAQSPRYKIIEKRQSVAFWCNPISGHATLYWYQQILGQGPKLLIQFQNNGVVDDSQLPKDRFSAERLKGVDSTLKIQPAKLEDSAVYLCASSLGGQRQFFGPGTRLTVL.

This clonotype was seen only a few times. CDR3 loop: CSASETGGSETQYF. CDR3 nucleotides: TGCAGTGCTAGTGAGACAGGGGGTTCCGAGACCCAGTACTTC. The V call is TRBV20-1, the J call TRBJ2-5, with 9 nucleotides matching TRBD1. Losses at the gene ends were 3 bases for V and 5 bases for J; bases not matched to a gene: 7. Germline CDR1 reads DFQATT; CDR2 reads SNEGSKA (reference sequence). The CDR3 contains 14 residues.

The rearrangement joins TRBV29-1 to TRBJ2-3; the D is unclear. CDR3 length: 12 residues. The V end lost 1 base, the J end lost 5 bases, and 7 bases lay between the germline ends. Germline V lookup: CDR1 SQVTM, CDR2 ANQGSEA. The CDR3 reads CSVEAPGDTQYF. In nucleotides, the CDR3 is TGCAGCGTTGAAGCTCCAGGAGATACGCAGTATTTT.

The chain recombines TRBV12-3 or TRBV12-4 with TRBJ2-1; 7 positions agree with TRBD1. The CDR3 length is 14 residues. V lost 5 bases to trimming and J lost 9 bases; unmatched junction nucleotides: 10. The CDR3 protein is CASSPRQGWTEQFF. CDR3 nucleotides: TGTGCCAGCAGTCCGCGACAGGGTTGGACTGAGCAGTTCTTC.

In its sample, this clonotype was seen a few times. CDR3 sequence (DNA): TGTGCCAGCACAATAGGGTACACCGGGGAGCTGTTTTTT. This translates into CASTIGYTGELFF. This chain links TRBV2 with TRBJ2-2; D is ambiguous. The CDR3 contains 13 residues. V shed 7 bases and J shed 3 bases, with 9 bases lying between them. Germline-derived CDR1 and CDR2 are SNHLY and FYNNEI.

V gene TRBV4-1 combines with J gene TRBJ2-2; D gene ambiguous. V lost 0 bases and J lost 5, with 10 bases in between. Germline CDR1 is MGHRA and CDR2 is YSYEKL. The CDR3 has 15 amino acids. CDR3 amino acids: CASSQEGSITGELFF. The CDR3 DNA follows: TGCGCCAGCAGCCAAGAGGGCAGCATAACCGGGGAGCTGTTTTTT.

The J gene is TRBJ2-3, the V gene TRBV7-9; 8 positions agree with TRBD2. The CDR3 totals 14 residues. The germline CDR1 and CDR2 sequences are SEHNR and FQNEAQ (reference sequence). The V segment lost 5 bases and the J segment 4 bases; nucleotides outside the gene matches: 5. CDR3 nucleotide sequence: TGTGCCAGCAGCCGGGGGGGTCTAGCAGATACGCAGTATTTT. Translated: CASSRGGLADTQYF.

The chain is built from TRBV6-2 or TRBV6-3 and TRBJ2-1; 9 bases map to TRBD1. The CDR3 loop spans 16 amino acids. Germline V gene data show CDR1 as MNHEY and CDR2 as SVGEGT. The trim removed 0 bases at V and 4 bases at J, leaving 4 bases unmatched. For the CDR3, the DNA is TGTGCCAGCAGTTACTCGAAACAGGGGGCATACAATGAGCAGTTCTTC. Protein product: CASSYSKQGAYNEQFF.

In the case of this clonotype: Mismatch with germline at one junction end may stem from a read error. The V gene is TRBV7-9, the J gene TRBJ2-7; perhaps TRBD2 as D (5 bases). From germline, CDR1 is SEHNR and CDR2 FQNEAQ (reference sequence). This CDR3 region has 12 residues. In DNA form, the CDR3 reads TGTGCCAGCAGCCTAGCAGTCTCAGAACAGTACTTC. As protein: CASSLAVSEQYF.

The rearrangement links TRBV2 to TRBJ1-2; 7 positions agree with TRBD1. Per germline, CDR1 SNHLY and CDR2 FYNNEI. The ends lost 7 bases at V and 5 bases at J; junction bases unmatched: 10. The CDR3 loop spans 14 amino acids. DNA of the CDR3: TGTGCCAGCAAAGGAGACAGGGTTGGGTATGGCTACACCTTC. As protein: CASKGDRVGYGYTF.

A few counts support this clonotype. V and J are TRBV28 and TRBJ1-3; D is perhaps TRBD1 (5 bases). CDR1 and CDR2 from the germline V gene are MDHEN and SYDVKM. This CDR3 comprises 15 residues. The V end lost 6 bases, the J end lost 4 bases, and 16 bases lay between the germline ends. For the CDR3, the DNA is TGTGCCAGCAGCCGCGGGGGGAATTACGGAAACACCATATATTTT. Translation gives CASSRGGNYGNTIYF.

This clonotype was detected only once. This may arise from a read error, as a much more abundant clone is one base away. The chain employs TRBV7-2 and TRBJ2-1; 7 bases are shared with TRBD2. CDR1 is SGHTA and CDR2 is FQGNSA in the germline V gene. Trimming cost V 1 base and J 3 bases; bases outside gene matches: 3. The CDR3 is 15 amino acids. The CDR3 loop reads CASSLEGLLYNEQFF. For the CDR3, the DNA is TGTGCCAGCAGCTTAGAGGGACTACTCTACAATGAGCAGTTCTTC.

This sequence joins TRBV30 and TRBJ1-5; D gene ambiguous. The CDR3 covers 13 residues. Germline V CDR1 and CDR2: GTSNPN, SVGIG (reference sequence). Trimming removed 0 bases from V and 4 bases from J, with 7 bases in between. The CDR3 sequence: CAWSVLRNQPQHF. The CDR3 nucleotides are TGTGCCTGGAGTGTTCTCAGGAATCAGCCCCAGCATTTT. The whole variable domain, filled in from reference TRBV30 and TRBJ1-5, reads SQTIHQWPATLVQPVGSPLSLECTVEGTSNPNLYWYRQAAGRGLQLLFYSVGIGQISSEVPQNLSASRPQDRQFILSSKKLLLSDSGFYLCAWSVLRNQPQHFGDGTRLSIL.

This chain joins TRBV6-2 or TRBV6-3 and TRBJ2-5; 8 nucleotides agree with TRBD2. The V segment lost 5 bases and the J segment 1 base; nucleotides outside the gene matches: 9. Germline CDR1 is MNHEY and CDR2 is SVGEGT. The CDR3 contains 16 residues. As DNA, the CDR3 is TGTGCCAGCAGTGCTCCTACTAGCGGTTCCCAAGAGACCCAGTACTTC. The encoded protein is CASSAPTSGSQETQYF.

This clonotype showed up just a few times. The chain links TRBV5-1 to TRBJ2-5, with TRBD2 identical over 10 bases. V dropped 5 bases and J dropped 4; count of bases not matched to a gene: 8. The CDR3 has 15 residues. Germline loops: CDR1 SGHRS, CDR2 YFSETQ. CDR3 in amino acids: CASSRASGSRETQYF. CDR3 in DNA: TGCGCCAGCAGTAGGGCTAGCGGGAGTCGAGAGACCCAGTACTTC.

This clonotype was seen only a few times. The chain employs TRBV14 and TRBJ2-5, with 7 positions matching TRBD1. CDR1 is SGHDN, CDR2 FVKESK, per germline. This CDR3 region has 15 residues. V lost 1 base to trimming and J lost 5 bases; unmatched junction nucleotides: 7. This chain's CDR3 is CASSQGNRGSETQYF. The CDR3 DNA reads TGTGCCAGCAGCCAAGGGAACAGGGGTTCGGAGACCCAGTACTTC.

In its sample, this clonotype was seen a few times. The rearrangement joins TRBV7-2 to TRBJ2-3; the D is unclear. The CDR3 consists of 14 residues. V shed 0 bases and J shed 2 bases, with 6 bases lying between them. Germline-derived CDR1 and CDR2 are SGHTA and FQGNSA. For the CDR3, the DNA is TGTGCCAGCAGCTTAGCCCCTCTCACAGATACGCAGTATTTT. This encodes CASSLAPLTDTQYF.

This clonotype was detected a few times. The V gene is TRBV20-1, the J gene TRBJ1-2; D call uncertain. V lost 6 bases and J lost 0, with 11 bases in between. Germline assignment: CDR1 DFQATT and CDR2 SNEGSKA (reference sequence). The CDR3 contains 13 residues. The CDR3 DNA follows: TGCAGTGCCCCGACACTAGCTAACTATGGCTACACCTTC. This encodes CSAPTLANYGYTF.

The chain carries TRBV5-5 and TRBJ2-1; D is possibly TRBD1 (5 bases). Trimming pared 2 bases from V and 1 base from J, leaving 10 bases between. CDR3 length: 15 amino acids. Germline CDR1 and CDR2: SGHKS and YYEKEE (reference sequence). The CDR3 reads CASSLRGESYNEQFF. The CDR3 DNA reads as TGTGCCAGCAGCTTAAGGGGTGAGTCCTACAATGAGCAGTTCTTC.

This clonotype was counted between two and nine times. The rearrangement joins TRBV20-1 to TRBJ2-1, with a possible D match to TRBD2 (5 bases). V dropped 5 bases and J dropped 4 bases, with 12 bases sitting between them. There are 13 residues in the CDR3. Germline CDR1 and CDR2: DFQATT and SNEGSKA (reference sequence). CDR3 sequence reads: CSAHGENYNEQFF. The CDR3 nucleotides read TGCAGTGCTCACGGGGAGAATTACAATGAGCAGTTCTTC.

The chain recombines TRBV6-2 or TRBV6-3 with TRBJ2-7; TRBD2 might be the D (5 bases). CDR3 length equals 14 residues. CDR1 and CDR2 (germline): MNHEY, SVGEGT. Trimming took off 5 bases at V and 5 bases at J, with 16 bases between the two ends. CDR3 sequence (DNA): TGTGCCAGCAGTCCGGGTGGACTTTCAAACGAGCAGTACTTC. This gives the protein CASSPGGLSNEQYF.